The 20 T cell receptor beta chains in this list originate from one sample, sequenced in a study of cytomegalovirus exposure and HLA in healthy donors. 13 Jbeta primers and 60 Vbeta primers were used for the PCR. Sequenced by immunoSEQ multiplex PCR; TCRdb stores in-frame clones only, minus some. In the table there are over 70,000 clones, around four fifths of which are singletons. The sample taken for sequencing was PBMCs. The receptors derive from a male donor in good health and CMV-seronegative.

V and J are TRBV9 and TRBJ2-3; possible D gene TRBD1, 5 bases. This CDR3 region has 16 residues. Germline CDR1 reads SGDLS; CDR2 reads YYNGEE. Trimming took 0 bases from V and 1 from J, leaving 12 bases between them. The CDR3 sequence is CASSVDPRARTDTQYF. CDR3 DNA sequence: TGTGCCAGCAGCGTAGACCCCAGGGCGCGCACAGATACGCAGTATTTT.

This clone has just a few counts. The chain employs TRBV5-1 and TRBJ2-3, with D maybe TRBD2 (5 bases). Germline CDR1 and CDR2: SGHRS and YFSETQ. CDR3 length: 14 residues. The V gene lost 2 bases and the J gene lost 4 bases, with 11 bases spanning the gap. The CDR3, as DNA: TGCGCCAGCAGCTTAAACGGGGTAGCAGATACGCAGTATTTT. This codes for CASSLNGVADTQYF.

V and J are TRBV9 and TRBJ2-3; 10 nucleotides align to TRBD2. The germline V gene has CDR1 SGDLS and CDR2 YYNGEE. This CDR3 spans 15 amino acids. J gave up 5 bases and V 1 base, and 4 bases lay outside the gene matches. The chain's CDR3 is CASSVSAGGLDTQYF. CDR3 in DNA: TGTGCCAGCAGCGTATCAGCGGGGGGGCTAGATACGCAGTATTTT.

The V gene is TRBV5-6, the J gene TRBJ1-5; D unclear. The CDR3 covers 16 residues. CDR1 and CDR2 (germline): SGHDT, YYEEEE. V lost 4 bases, J lost 0 bases, and 14 bases lay in between. Here the CDR3 reads CASSTLAGDSNQPQHF. The CDR3 bases are TGTGCCAGCAGCACCCTAGCCGGCGATAGCAATCAGCCCCAGCATTTT.

V usage is TRBV19 and J usage is TRBJ1-2; D uncertain. V was pared by 0 bases and J by 8 bases, with 7 bases between. This CDR3 is 12 amino acids long. Germline V lookup: CDR1 LNHDA, CDR2 SQIVND (reference sequence). Here the CDR3 reads CASSIDLKGYTF. The CDR3, as DNA: TGTGCCAGTAGTATAGACTTAAAAGGCTACACCTTC.

V and J are TRBV18 and TRBJ1-2; 11 bases match TRBD1. The CDR3 covers 17 residues. Unmatched junction bases numbered 5, after V lost 0 bases and J lost 2 bases. CDR1 KGHSH and CDR2 LQKENI come from the germline V gene. CDR3 bases: TGTGCCAGCTCACCACCGGACAGGGGGCAGTTCAACTATGGCTACACCTTC. Translating it yields CASSPPDRGQFNYGYTF.

To note about this clone: This may be a read error, as it is one base from a much larger clone. The V call is TRBV5-6, the J call TRBJ2-7; D is perhaps TRBD2 (6 bases). V dropped 2 bases and J dropped 5 bases, with 8 bases sitting between them. The germline V gene has CDR1 SGHDT and CDR2 YYEEEE. The CDR3 spans 12 residues. CDR3 protein: CASSFGGDEQYF. In DNA, the CDR3 is TGTGCCAGCAGCTTTGGAGGGGACGAGCAGTACTTC.

This clone has just one count. This CDR3 is CASSDRDPSYEQYF. As DNA, the CDR3 is TGTGCCAGCAGCGACAGGGACCCTTCCTACGAGCAGTACTTC. V is TRBV28 and J is TRBJ2-7, with 7 bases fitting TRBD1. The CDR3 length is 14 residues. J lost 1 base, V lost 6 bases, and 6 bases had no gene match. The germline V gene has CDR1 MDHEN and CDR2 SYDVKM.

The sample holds a few counts of this clone. The V gene is TRBV19, the J gene TRBJ1-1; D ambiguous. CDR1 and CDR2 (germline): LNHDA, SQIVND (reference sequence). Deletions cut 7 bases from V and 2 bases from J, with 5 bases between. This CDR3 has 11 amino acids. CDR3 bases: TGTGCCAGTAAGAGTAACACTGAAGCTTTCTTT. Protein sequence: CASKSNTEAFF. The variable domain in full, completed from reference TRBV19 and TRBJ1-1, reads DGGITQSPKYLFRKEGQNVTLSCEQNLNHDAMYWYRQDPGQGLRLIYYSQIVNDFQKGDIAEGYSVSREKKESFPLTVTSAQKNPTAFYLCASKSNTEAFFGQGTRLTVV.

This clone has only a few counts. The chain joins TRBV10-3 to TRBJ1-3, with D hard to call. The CDR3 runs to 16 residues. The germline V gene encodes CDR1 ENHRY and CDR2 SYGVKD. With 0 bases removed from V and 4 bases from J, the gap between germline ends came to 13 bases. In nucleotides, the CDR3 is TGTGCCATCAGTGAGTCGTCTCCCCTTATCGGAAACACCATATATTTT. This encodes CAISESSPLIGNTIYF.

The genes are TRBV10-2 and TRBJ1-4, with unresolved D. Germline loops: CDR1 WSHSY, CDR2 SAAADI. With 0 bases removed from V and 8 bases from J, the gap between germline ends came to 13 bases. The CDR3 extends over 15 amino acids. In DNA form, the CDR3 reads TGCGCCAGCAGTGAGTCTCCCCGCGGCCAAGAAAAACTGTTTTTT. It is translated as CASSESPRGQEKLFF.

The rearrangement uses TRBV5-6 and TRBJ1-6; 7 bases line up with TRBD1. Per germline, CDR1 SGHDT and CDR2 YYEEEE. This CDR3 has 15 amino acids. Trimming took 1 base from V and 7 from J; bases not matched to a gene: 5. CDR3 DNA sequence: TGTGCCAGCAGCTTGTTGGGACAGAAGAATTCACCCCTCCACTTT. This sequence encodes CASSLLGQKNSPLHF.

The chain uses TRBV7-9 and TRBJ2-3; unclear D gene. The CDR3 length is 16 residues. Per the germline V gene, CDR1 is SEHNR and CDR2 is FQNEAQ (reference sequence). Trimming stripped 2 bases from V and 1 base from J, with 13 bases between. The CDR3 is CASSLLRGAGTDTQYF. As DNA, the CDR3 is TGTGCCAGCAGCTTATTACGAGGCGCAGGCACAGATACGCAGTATTTT.

The rearrangement joins TRBV7-2 to TRBJ2-5, with 7 bases matching TRBD2. Germline V gene sequence: CDR1 SGHTA, CDR2 FQGNSA. CDR3 size: 16 residues. V shed 3 bases and J 1 base; nucleotides not matched to a gene: 8. The CDR3: CASSFAGDSPQETQYF. The CDR3 DNA reads TGTGCCAGCAGCTTTGCGGGAGACTCACCCCAAGAGACCCAGTACTTC.

The chain couples TRBV6-1 to TRBJ1-2; 7 bases are shared with TRBD1. Germline-derived CDR1 and CDR2 are MNHNS and SASEGT. The V segment lost 2 bases and the J segment 5 bases; nucleotides outside the gene matches: 5. The CDR3 is made up of 14 amino acids. In DNA form, the CDR3 reads TGTGCCAGCAGTGAACAGGGGGGCTTGTATGGCTACACCTTC. It translates to CASSEQGGLYGYTF.

The chain employs TRBV28 and TRBJ1-5, with unresolved D. The CDR3 runs to 16 residues. The germline V gene encodes CDR1 MDHEN and CDR2 SYDVKM. V lost 3 bases and J lost 5, with 17 bases in between. Here the CDR3 reads CASSFGGLGAYQPQHF. The DNA for the CDR3 is TGTGCCAGCAGTTTTGGAGGGTTGGGAGCTTATCAGCCCCAGCATTTT.

This rearrangement joins TRBV7-8 to TRBJ2-7; tentative D call: TRBD1 (6 bases). V was trimmed by 1 base and J by 0 bases, leaving 16 bases between them. The germline V gene has CDR1 SGHVS and CDR2 FQNEAQ. The CDR3 totals 17 residues. The CDR3 sequence: CASSLETSGVPSYEQYF. In DNA form, the CDR3 reads TGTGCCAGCAGCTTAGAAACCTCAGGGGTCCCCTCCTACGAGCAGTACTTC.

The chain combines TRBV5-5 with TRBJ1-1; 9 bases are shared with TRBD1. This CDR3 contains 15 residues. The germline V gene encodes CDR1 SGHKS and CDR2 YYEKEE (reference sequence). J lost 1 base, V lost 3 bases, and 4 bases had no gene match. CDR3 DNA sequence: TGTGCCAGCAGCTCGCCACAGGGGGCGAACACTGAAGCTTTCTTT. It encodes CASSSPQGANTEAFF.

The chain carries TRBV5-6 and TRBJ1-2; TRBD1 might be the D (6 bases). The CDR3 has 15 residues. Trimming shortened V by 1 base and J by 3 bases, and 13 bases separated the two germline ends. Germline V gene sequence: CDR1 SGHDT, CDR2 YYEEEE. The CDR3 sequence: CASSLWGGADYGYTF. CDR3 coding DNA: TGTGCCAGCAGCTTGTGGGGGGGCGCGGACTATGGCTACACCTTC. Complete variable domain (other parts from reference TRBV5-6 and TRBJ1-2): DAGVTQSPTHLIKTRGQQVTLRCSPKSGHDTVSWYQQALGQGPQFIFQYYEEEERQRGNFPDRFSGHQFPNYSSELNVNALLLGDSALYLCASSLWGGADYGYTFGSGTRLTVV.

A few counts support this clone. V and J are TRBV11-2 and TRBJ1-2, with TRBD1 matching over 10 bases. The CDR3 loop spans 14 amino acids. V shed 5 bases and J 5 bases; nucleotides not matched to a gene: 5. Germline CDR1 SGHAT, CDR2 FQNNGV. CDR3 region: CASSVRQGAYGYTF. The CDR3 DNA follows: TGTGCCAGCAGCGTCAGACAGGGGGCATATGGCTACACCTTC.